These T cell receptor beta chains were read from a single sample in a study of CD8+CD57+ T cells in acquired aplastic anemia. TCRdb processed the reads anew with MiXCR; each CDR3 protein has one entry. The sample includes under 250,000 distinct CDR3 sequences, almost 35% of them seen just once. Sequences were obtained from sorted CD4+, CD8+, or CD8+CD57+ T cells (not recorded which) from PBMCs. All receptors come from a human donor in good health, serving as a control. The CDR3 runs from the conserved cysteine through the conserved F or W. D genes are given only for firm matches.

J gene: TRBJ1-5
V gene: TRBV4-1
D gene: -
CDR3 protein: CASSQVWGRGNQPQHF

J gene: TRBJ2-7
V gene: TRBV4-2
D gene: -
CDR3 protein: CASSQDRRSYEQYF

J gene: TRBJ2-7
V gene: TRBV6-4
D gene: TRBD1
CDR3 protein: CATNAGQDTYEQYF

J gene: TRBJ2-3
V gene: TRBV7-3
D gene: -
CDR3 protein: CASSFSSSETTQYF

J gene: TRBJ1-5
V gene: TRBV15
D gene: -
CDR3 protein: CATSRGQGGNQPQHF

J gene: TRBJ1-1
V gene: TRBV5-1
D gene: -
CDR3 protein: CASSWSVGMNTEAFF

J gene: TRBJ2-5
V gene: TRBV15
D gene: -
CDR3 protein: CATSRDWLSGETQYF

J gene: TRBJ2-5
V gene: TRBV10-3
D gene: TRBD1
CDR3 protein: CAISTTPGTGGETQYF

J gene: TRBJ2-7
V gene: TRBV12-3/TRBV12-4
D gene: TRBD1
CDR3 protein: CASSPSDRGSYEQYF

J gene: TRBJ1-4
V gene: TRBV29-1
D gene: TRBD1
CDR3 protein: CSVTGTGPNEKLFF

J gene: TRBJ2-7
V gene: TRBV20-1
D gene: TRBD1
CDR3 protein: CSALPGQKYEQYF

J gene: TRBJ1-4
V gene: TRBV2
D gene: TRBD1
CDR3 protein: CASEFGGTGNEKLFF

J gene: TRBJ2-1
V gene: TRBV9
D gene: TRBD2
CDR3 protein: CASSIGLDIEQFF

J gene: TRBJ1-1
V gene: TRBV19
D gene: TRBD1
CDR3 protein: CASSVRQGAAFF

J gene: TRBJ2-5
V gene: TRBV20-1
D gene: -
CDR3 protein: CSARAGPETQYF

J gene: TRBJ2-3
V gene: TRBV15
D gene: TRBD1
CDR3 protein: CATDRGRADTQYF

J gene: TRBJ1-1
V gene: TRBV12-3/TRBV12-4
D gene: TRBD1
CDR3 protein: CASSLERGRAFF

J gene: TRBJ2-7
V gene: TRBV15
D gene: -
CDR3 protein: CATSRLQGSYEQYF

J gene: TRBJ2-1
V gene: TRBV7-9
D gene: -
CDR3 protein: CASSLLQYNEQFF

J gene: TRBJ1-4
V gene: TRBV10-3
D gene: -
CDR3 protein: CASGGATNEKLFF

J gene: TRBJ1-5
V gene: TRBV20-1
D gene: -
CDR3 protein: CSASEVGGVSNQPQHF

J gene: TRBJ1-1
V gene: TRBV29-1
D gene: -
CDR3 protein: CSSQGGHSLAFF

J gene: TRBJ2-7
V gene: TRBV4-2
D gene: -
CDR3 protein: CASSQDLGTYEQYF

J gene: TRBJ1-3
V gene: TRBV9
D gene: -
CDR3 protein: CASSVSSSSGNTIYF

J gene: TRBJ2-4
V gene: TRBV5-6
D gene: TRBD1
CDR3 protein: CASSWAGGAQKNIQYF

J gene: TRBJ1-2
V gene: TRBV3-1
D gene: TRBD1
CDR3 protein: CASSRRQGDGYTF